This TCR beta chain was identified during a study of shared T cell receptors in the human thymus. Method: immunoSEQ multiplex PCR; TCRdb's copy keeps in-frame clones and lacks some. The sample carries fewer than 700,000 clones, roughly 90% recorded once. CDR1 SEHNR and CDR2 FQNEAQ come from the germline V gene (reference sequence). The CDR3 extends over 14 amino acids. The V end was cut by 5 bases, the J end by 2 bases, with 13 bases between. These data are also associated with another study on human thymus T cells. Per that study: There appeared to be biased usage of V and J genes in thymic and blood repertoires.

The receptor was isolated from a boy in the first two years of life with a congenital heart defect. The V call is TRBV7-9, the J call TRBJ2-7; possible D gene TRBD2, 6 bases. Sequencing was done on a sample of thymocytes. The CDR3 region has the DNA TGTGCCAGCAGCCCAAGCGGGCGCCCCTACGAGCAGTACTTC. Encoded protein: CASSPSGRPYEQYF.